This is a list of T cell receptor beta chains from one sample in a study of shared clonotypes between healthy human individuals. TCRdb's copy holds only in-frame clones and misses some; the assay was immunoSEQ multiplex PCR. The sample carries over a million clones, approximately 98.5% recorded once. The specimen sequenced was naive CD4+ T cells sorted from blood. The source of these receptors is a young man in good health. CDR3s include the opening cysteine and the closing phenylalanine or tryptophan. Fields, in order: clone size, CDR3 length, J gene, D gene, V gene, CDR3 DNA, CDR3 protein. D genes are given only for firm matches. The size of a clone is reported for some rows only, either as once, few or many, or as a class for expanded clones.

abundance: -; len: 14; j_gene: TRBJ1-1; d_gene: TRBD1; v_gene: TRBV6-1; CDR3nt: TGTGCCAGCAGGCGGGACAGGGAGAACACTGAAGCTTTCTTT; CDR3aa: CASRRDRENTEAFF
abundance: -; len: 13; j_gene: TRBJ1-4; d_gene: TRBD1; v_gene: TRBV6-5; CDR3nt: TGTGCCAGCAGTAGGGGACAGGTAGAAAAACTGTTTTTT; CDR3aa: CASSRGQVEKLFF
abundance: once; len: 13; j_gene: TRBJ2-1; d_gene: -; v_gene: TRBV10-1; CDR3nt: TGCGCCAGCAGTGAGCGGACCCCGGGAGAGCAGTTCTTC; CDR3aa: CASSERTPGEQFF
abundance: -; len: 19; j_gene: TRBJ1-4; d_gene: TRBD1; v_gene: TRBV9; CDR3nt: TGTGCCAGCAGCTCCCCGGGACAGGGCCCTTTACGGGAGGATGAAAAACTGTTTTTT; CDR3aa: CASSSPGQGPLREDEKLFF
abundance: -; len: 15; j_gene: TRBJ2-7; d_gene: TRBD2; v_gene: TRBV5-1; CDR3nt: TGCGCCAGCAGCTTGGTCGTAGCGGGAGGCTACGAGCAGTACTTC; CDR3aa: CASSLVVAGGYEQYF
abundance: -; len: 17; j_gene: TRBJ2-1; d_gene: TRBD2; v_gene: TRBV7-9; CDR3nt: TGTGCCAGCAGCTTAGGTGGACTAGCGGGCACCTACAATGAGCAGTTCTTC; CDR3aa: CASSLGGLAGTYNEQFF
abundance: -; len: 13; j_gene: TRBJ1-5; d_gene: -; v_gene: TRBV4-3; CDR3nt: TGCGCCAGCAGCGACAGTTTAAATCAGCCCCAGCATTTT; CDR3aa: CASSDSLNQPQHF
abundance: -; len: 11; j_gene: TRBJ1-2; d_gene: -; v_gene: TRBV25-1; CDR3nt: TGTGCCAGCAGTGATGGCCTTGGCTACACCTTC; CDR3aa: CASSDGLGYTF
abundance: -; len: 15; j_gene: TRBJ2-3; d_gene: TRBD2; v_gene: TRBV5-1; CDR3nt: TGCGCCAGCAGCTACGGACTAGCGGGCACAGATACGCAGTATTTT; CDR3aa: CASSYGLAGTDTQYF
abundance: -; len: 14; j_gene: TRBJ1-3; d_gene: -; v_gene: TRBV5-4; CDR3nt: TGTGCCAGCAGCTTGGGGCCGTTGGAAGACACCATATATTTT; CDR3aa: CASSLGPLEDTIYF
abundance: once; len: 15; j_gene: TRBJ1-4; d_gene: -; v_gene: TRBV6-1; CDR3nt: TGTGCCAGCAGTGAAGGACGGGGAATCAATGAAAAACTGTTTTTT; CDR3aa: CASSEGRGINEKLFF
abundance: -; len: 15; j_gene: TRBJ2-3; d_gene: -; v_gene: TRBV15; CDR3nt: TGTGCCACCAGCAGAGCCGGGACAAGGACAGATACGCAGTATTTT; CDR3aa: CATSRAGTRTDTQYF
abundance: -; len: 12; j_gene: TRBJ1-2; d_gene: TRBD1; v_gene: TRBV2; CDR3nt: TGTGCCAGCTCGACAGGGTATGGTGGCTACACCTTC; CDR3aa: CASSTGYGGYTF
abundance: -; len: 14; j_gene: TRBJ1-5; d_gene: -; v_gene: TRBV2; CDR3nt: TGTGCCAGCAGGCTCCGACAGAGCAATCAGCCCCAGCATTTT; CDR3aa: CASRLRQSNQPQHF
abundance: -; len: 14; j_gene: TRBJ2-7; d_gene: -; v_gene: TRBV6-5; CDR3nt: TGTGCCAGCAGCAATGGGCAGGGAATCTACGGGCAGTACTTC; CDR3aa: CASSNGQGIYGQYF
abundance: -; len: 13; j_gene: TRBJ1-1; d_gene: -; v_gene: TRBV7-3; CDR3nt: TGTGCCAGCAGCCCGGGGGGGAACACTGAAGCTTTCTTT; CDR3aa: CASSPGGNTEAFF
abundance: -; len: 13; j_gene: TRBJ1-1; d_gene: -; v_gene: TRBV6-1; CDR3nt: TGTGCCAGCAGTGAAAGGGCAGACACTGAAGCTTTCTTT; CDR3aa: CASSERADTEAFF
abundance: once; len: 14; j_gene: TRBJ2-1; d_gene: -; v_gene: TRBV11-2; CDR3nt: TGTGCCAGTAACAGGGCCCCCCCCTACAATGAGCAGTTCTTC; CDR3aa: CASNRAPPYNEQFF
abundance: -; len: 19; j_gene: TRBJ2-3; d_gene: TRBD2; v_gene: TRBV5-5; CDR3nt: TGTGCCAGCAGCTCGCCCGGGACTAGCGGAACTCTTAGCACAGATACGCAGTATTTT; CDR3aa: CASSSPGTSGTLSTDTQYF
abundance: -; len: 13; j_gene: TRBJ1-5; d_gene: -; v_gene: TRBV6-5; CDR3nt: TGTGCCAGCAGTCGACGTGCGGATCAGCCCCAGCATTTT; CDR3aa: CASSRRADQPQHF
abundance: -; len: 15; j_gene: TRBJ2-1; d_gene: TRBD2; v_gene: TRBV5-4; CDR3nt: TGTGCCAGCAGACCACAGGTAGCGGGAGAAGATGAGCAGTTCTTC; CDR3aa: CASRPQVAGEDEQFF
abundance: -; len: 15; j_gene: TRBJ2-2; d_gene: TRBD1; v_gene: TRBV5-1; CDR3nt: TGCGCCAGCAGCGACCAGGGGGCGAACACCGGGGAGCTGTTTTTT; CDR3aa: CASSDQGANTGELFF
abundance: -; len: 15; j_gene: TRBJ2-3; d_gene: -; v_gene: TRBV2; CDR3nt: TGTGCCAGCAGATGGAGACAGTCTAGCACAGATACGCAGTATTTT; CDR3aa: CASRWRQSSTDTQYF
abundance: -; len: 14; j_gene: TRBJ1-2; d_gene: -; v_gene: TRBV6-4; CDR3nt: TGTGCCAGCAGGTCCCCCTTGCTGGACTATGGCTACACCTTC; CDR3aa: CASRSPLLDYGYTF
abundance: once; len: 13; j_gene: TRBJ2-5; d_gene: -; v_gene: TRBV5-4; CDR3nt: TGTGCCAGCAGCTTGTTAGTCCAAGAGACCCAGTACTTC; CDR3aa: CASSLLVQETQYF
abundance: -; len: 15; j_gene: TRBJ1-1; d_gene: -; v_gene: TRBV5-1; CDR3nt: TGCGCCAGCAGCTTCCTTACAGGGTTCGACACTGAAGCTTTCTTT; CDR3aa: CASSFLTGFDTEAFF
abundance: -; len: 13; j_gene: TRBJ2-5; d_gene: -; v_gene: TRBV18; CDR3nt: TGTGCCAGCTCACCACCGGGGATAGAGACCCAGTACTTC; CDR3aa: CASSPPGIETQYF
abundance: once; len: 12; j_gene: TRBJ2-7; d_gene: -; v_gene: TRBV18; CDR3nt: TGTGCCAGCTCACCACGGGGATACGAGCAGTACTTC; CDR3aa: CASSPRGYEQYF
abundance: -; len: 14; j_gene: TRBJ2-7; d_gene: -; v_gene: TRBV5-1; CDR3nt: TGCGCCAGCAGCTTGGCGGGGTTCGGCTACGAGCAGTACTTC; CDR3aa: CASSLAGFGYEQYF
abundance: -; len: 13; j_gene: TRBJ2-1; d_gene: TRBD1; v_gene: TRBV29-1; CDR3nt: TGCAGCGTTTCGGGACAGGGGTTTAATGAGCAGTTCTTC; CDR3aa: CSVSGQGFNEQFF
abundance: -; len: 12; j_gene: TRBJ2-6; d_gene: -; v_gene: TRBV28; CDR3nt: TGTGCCAGCTTGTCTGGGGCCAACGTCCTGACTTTC; CDR3aa: CASLSGANVLTF
abundance: -; len: 15; j_gene: TRBJ2-7; d_gene: TRBD2; v_gene: TRBV6-1; CDR3nt: TGTGCCAGCAGTGAACTTCTAGCGGTCTCCTACGAGCAGTACTTC; CDR3aa: CASSELLAVSYEQYF
abundance: -; len: 16; j_gene: TRBJ2-5; d_gene: -; v_gene: TRBV19; CDR3nt: TGTGCCAGTAGTATAAGGGGGACGGTAATACAAGAGACCCAGTACTTC; CDR3aa: CASSIRGTVIQETQYF
abundance: -; len: 14; j_gene: TRBJ2-7; d_gene: TRBD2; v_gene: TRBV28; CDR3nt: TGTGCCAGCGGACTAGCGGGAGGTCCTTACGAGCAGTACTTC; CDR3aa: CASGLAGGPYEQYF
abundance: -; len: 15; j_gene: TRBJ2-5; d_gene: TRBD2; v_gene: TRBV7-2; CDR3nt: TGTGCCAGCACACCTAGCGGGAGGGATGGAGAGACCCAGTACTTC; CDR3aa: CASTPSGRDGETQYF
abundance: -; len: 17; j_gene: TRBJ2-1; d_gene: -; v_gene: TRBV7-2; CDR3nt: TGTGCCAGCAGCCCACGAACTAGACTAGGACAGCCCAATGAGCAGTTCTTC; CDR3aa: CASSPRTRLGQPNEQFF
abundance: -; len: 11; j_gene: TRBJ1-3; d_gene: -; v_gene: TRBV5-4; CDR3nt: TGTGCCAGCAAGGAAGAAAACACCATATATTTT; CDR3aa: CASKEENTIYF
abundance: -; len: 17; j_gene: TRBJ2-4; d_gene: TRBD2; v_gene: TRBV5-1; CDR3nt: TGCGCCAGCAGCTTCGCCGGGACTAGCGGTTACAAAAACATTCAGTACTTC; CDR3aa: CASSFAGTSGYKNIQYF
abundance: -; len: 16; j_gene: TRBJ1-5; d_gene: -; v_gene: TRBV7-8; CDR3nt: TGTGCCAGCAGCTTAGTGGCCAGGGCTATAGGTCAGCCCCAGCATTTT; CDR3aa: CASSLVARAIGQPQHF
abundance: -; len: 13; j_gene: TRBJ2-7; d_gene: -; v_gene: TRBV9; CDR3nt: TGTGCCAGCAGCGCTGGCCCGGCCTACGAGCAGTACTTC; CDR3aa: CASSAGPAYEQYF
abundance: -; len: 14; j_gene: TRBJ2-3; d_gene: -; v_gene: TRBV7-3; CDR3nt: TGTGCCAGCAGCTTCGGGACTCGCACAGATACGCAGTATTTT; CDR3aa: CASSFGTRTDTQYF
abundance: -; len: 17; j_gene: TRBJ1-2; d_gene: -; v_gene: TRBV30; CDR3nt: TGTGCCTGGCGACGTGGACCCATTCAAGCTAAATTAAAGGGCTACACCTTC; CDR3aa: CAWRRGPIQAKLKGYTF
abundance: -; len: 11; j_gene: TRBJ1-2; d_gene: -; v_gene: TRBV29-1; CDR3nt: TGCAGCGTCGGGGCTGACTATGGCTACACCTTC; CDR3aa: CSVGADYGYTF
abundance: -; len: 13; j_gene: TRBJ2-2; d_gene: TRBD2; v_gene: TRBV29-1; CDR3nt: TGCAGCGTTGCTAGCGGGAGAGCCGGGGAGCTGTTTTTT; CDR3aa: CSVASGRAGELFF
abundance: -; len: 16; j_gene: TRBJ1-5; d_gene: -; v_gene: TRBV19; CDR3nt: TGTGCCAGTAGGCTAGAGGGGGGCGAGGTCAATCAGCCCCAGCATTTT; CDR3aa: CASRLEGGEVNQPQHF
abundance: -; len: 14; j_gene: TRBJ2-1; d_gene: -; v_gene: TRBV15; CDR3nt: TGTGCCACCAGCAGAGGTGCTTTCGACAATGAGCAGTTCTTC; CDR3aa: CATSRGAFDNEQFF
abundance: -; len: 15; j_gene: TRBJ1-3; d_gene: -; v_gene: TRBV6-1; CDR3nt: TGTGCCAGCAGTGAGCGATTCCACCCTGGAAACACCATATATTTT; CDR3aa: CASSERFHPGNTIYF
abundance: -; len: 14; j_gene: TRBJ2-7; d_gene: -; v_gene: TRBV28; CDR3nt: TGTGCCAGCACCCGCCCGGGACTCCTCGCCGAGCAGTACTTC; CDR3aa: CASTRPGLLAEQYF
abundance: -; len: 13; j_gene: TRBJ2-5; d_gene: -; v_gene: TRBV27; CDR3nt: TGTGCCAGCAGTTTGGTGTACCAAGAGACCCAGTACTTC; CDR3aa: CASSLVYQETQYF
abundance: -; len: 15; j_gene: TRBJ2-1; d_gene: TRBD1; v_gene: TRBV28; CDR3nt: TGTGCCAGCAGTCCAATACAGGGGCTTGGGAATGAGCAGTTCTTC; CDR3aa: CASSPIQGLGNEQFF
abundance: -; len: 11; j_gene: TRBJ2-7; d_gene: -; v_gene: TRBV20-1; CDR3nt: TGCAGTGCCGCCGTTCGGGCCGAGCAGTACTTC; CDR3aa: CSAAVRAEQYF
abundance: once; len: 16; j_gene: TRBJ2-3; d_gene: TRBD1; v_gene: TRBV5-1; CDR3nt: TGCGCCAGCAGCTTGGTAGGGGACAGCAGCACAGATACGCAGTATTTT; CDR3aa: CASSLVGDSSTDTQYF
abundance: -; len: 16; j_gene: TRBJ1-2; d_gene: TRBD1; v_gene: TRBV9; CDR3nt: TGTGCCAGCAGCGTAGAATCCCAGGGGGCGGCCTATGGCTACACCTTC; CDR3aa: CASSVESQGAAYGYTF
abundance: -; len: 13; j_gene: TRBJ2-7; d_gene: -; v_gene: TRBV5-1; CDR3nt: TGCGCCAGCAGCTCACAGGGTTCCCACGAGCAGTACTTC; CDR3aa: CASSSQGSHEQYF
abundance: -; len: 13; j_gene: TRBJ2-1; d_gene: -; v_gene: TRBV19; CDR3nt: TGTGCCAGTAACCCCACTGGGAGCAATGAGCAGTTCTTC; CDR3aa: CASNPTGSNEQFF
abundance: -; len: 12; j_gene: TRBJ2-3; d_gene: -; v_gene: TRBV7-9; CDR3nt: TGTGCCAGCAGCTTAAGCACAGATACGCAGTATTTT; CDR3aa: CASSLSTDTQYF
abundance: -; len: 15; j_gene: TRBJ1-1; d_gene: -; v_gene: TRBV7-9; CDR3nt: TGTGCCAGCAGCTTAGTTGGGGGACACTACACTGAAGCTTTCTTT; CDR3aa: CASSLVGGHYTEAFF
abundance: -; len: 13; j_gene: TRBJ2-1; d_gene: -; v_gene: TRBV5-4; CDR3nt: TGTGCCAGCAGCTTGGAGACTTACAATGAGCAGTTCTTC; CDR3aa: CASSLETYNEQFF
abundance: -; len: 16; j_gene: TRBJ1-1; d_gene: -; v_gene: TRBV18; CDR3nt: TGTGCCAGCTCACCCATCGGGGCTTTGGGGAACACTGAAGCTTTCTTT; CDR3aa: CASSPIGALGNTEAFF
abundance: once; len: 16; j_gene: TRBJ2-6; d_gene: -; v_gene: TRBV5-8; CDR3nt: TGTGCCAGCAGCTCGGCCTGGAGGGCTGGGGCCAACGTCCTGACTTTC; CDR3aa: CASSSAWRAGANVLTF